The rows below give T cell receptor beta chains drawn from one sample of a study of cytomegalovirus exposure and HLA in healthy donors. Libraries were prepared by immunoSEQ multiplex PCR; TCRdb keeps only in-frame clonotypes and omits some of them. The sample holds 140,000 or so clones, approximately 65% seen once. Material: PBMCs. Receptors originate from a woman in her sixties in good health and CMV-seronegative. Both conserved end residues are part of each CDR3. The D gene is left open where the match is weak. Only part of the rows carry a size: once, few, many, or a class if the clone is expanded.

clone size: .; D gene: .; V gene: TRBV6-1; J gene: TRBJ2-7; CDR3 DNA: TGTGCCAGCAGTGAAGCGGCCGCGACAGTCTCCTACGAGCAGTACTTC; CDR3 protein: CASSEAAATVSYEQYF
clone size: .; D gene: TRBD2; V gene: TRBV4-3; J gene: TRBJ2-3; CDR3 DNA: TGCGCCAGCAGTTGGAGCGGGGGCTCTAGCACAGGTACGCAGTATTTT; CDR3 protein: CASSWSGGSSTGTQYF
clone size: .; D gene: TRBD2; V gene: TRBV29-1; J gene: TRBJ2-1; CDR3 DNA: TGCAGCGTCTCAGCGGGACTAGCGGCAAACAATGAGCAGTTCTTC; CDR3 protein: CSVSAGLAANNEQFF
clone size: once; D gene: .; V gene: TRBV2; J gene: TRBJ1-1; CDR3 DNA: TGTGCCACCCTCCAGGGCCTGAACACTGAAGCTTTCTTT; CDR3 protein: CATLQGLNTEAFF
clone size: once; D gene: .; V gene: TRBV10-3; J gene: TRBJ2-1; CDR3 DNA: TGTGCCATCAGTGAGAGGGCGGGACTCAACAATGAGCAGTTCTTC; CDR3 protein: CAISERAGLNNEQFF
clone size: once; D gene: .; V gene: TRBV7-2; J gene: TRBJ2-6; CDR3 DNA: TGTGCCAGCAGCTTAGGGGGCGGGACCGGGGCCAACGTCCTGCCTTTC; CDR3 protein: CASSLGGGTGANVLPF
clone size: few; D gene: TRBD1; V gene: TRBV28; J gene: TRBJ2-7; CDR3 DNA: TGTGCCAGCAGTTCACCGGGCGGGACAGGGAGCTCCTACGAGCAGTACTTC; CDR3 protein: CASSSPGGTGSSYEQYF
clone size: .; D gene: .; V gene: TRBV18; J gene: TRBJ1-4; CDR3 DNA: TGTGCCAGCTCACGTGCGACAGCAACTAATGAAAAACTGTTTTTT; CDR3 protein: CASSRATATNEKLFF
clone size: .; D gene: TRBD2; V gene: TRBV5-1; J gene: TRBJ2-1; CDR3 DNA: TGCGCCAGCAGCTTGACGGGGGGGAATGAGCAGTTCTTC; CDR3 protein: CASSLTGGNEQFF
clone size: few; D gene: TRBD1; V gene: TRBV7-3; J gene: TRBJ1-2; CDR3 DNA: TGTGCCAGCAGCGTGACAGGGGAATCTAACTATGGCTACACCTTC; CDR3 protein: CASSVTGESNYGYTF
clone size: few; D gene: TRBD2; V gene: TRBV11-2; J gene: TRBJ2-3; CDR3 DNA: TGTGCCAGCAGCTCCGTCCGAGCGGGGGGGCGCGCAGATACGCAGTATTTT; CDR3 protein: CASSSVRAGGRADTQYF
clone size: few; D gene: TRBD2; V gene: TRBV9; J gene: TRBJ2-1; CDR3 DNA: TGTGCCAGCAGCGTAGGGTTTAGCGGGAGAAGGAATGAGCAGTTCTTC; CDR3 protein: CASSVGFSGRRNEQFF
clone size: .; D gene: TRBD2; V gene: TRBV7-7; J gene: TRBJ2-5; CDR3 DNA: TGTGCTAGCAGCCCCGGACTAGCGGGGGGAAAAGAGACCCAGTACTTC; CDR3 protein: CASSPGLAGGKETQYF
clone size: few; D gene: TRBD1; V gene: TRBV5-1; J gene: TRBJ2-7; CDR3 DNA: TGCGCCAGCAGCGCCGGACAGGGCTCCTACGAGCAGTACTTC; CDR3 protein: CASSAGQGSYEQYF
clone size: .; D gene: TRBD1; V gene: TRBV27; J gene: TRBJ2-3; CDR3 DNA: TGTGCCAGCAGTCGCCGGGACAGGGGGCTGGGGGATACGCAGTATTTT; CDR3 protein: CASSRRDRGLGDTQYF
clone size: .; D gene: TRBD1; V gene: TRBV6-6; J gene: TRBJ2-7; CDR3 DNA: TGTGCCAGCAAATCGCCGGGACAGGGCTACGAGCAGTACTTC; CDR3 protein: CASKSPGQGYEQYF
clone size: .; D gene: .; V gene: TRBV9; J gene: TRBJ2-2; CDR3 DNA: TGTGCCAGCAGCCCCCAGGCAGGGGGGAGCCCCGGGGAGCTGTTTTTT; CDR3 protein: CASSPQAGGSPGELFF
clone size: .; D gene: TRBD1; V gene: TRBV5-1; J gene: TRBJ2-5; CDR3 DNA: TGCGCCAGCAGCCCGGACAGGGCTCAAGAGACCCAGTACTTC; CDR3 protein: CASSPDRAQETQYF
clone size: .; D gene: .; V gene: TRBV15; J gene: TRBJ2-3; CDR3 DNA: TGTGCCACCAGCAGAGAGGTGGGAGGTCGGTCAGATACGCAGTATTTT; CDR3 protein: CATSREVGGRSDTQYF
clone size: .; D gene: TRBD2; V gene: TRBV5-1; J gene: TRBJ2-1; CDR3 DNA: TGCGCCAGCAGCTTGGGCGCACTAGCGGAGCAGTTCTTC; CDR3 protein: CASSLGALAEQFF
clone size: .; D gene: TRBD1; V gene: TRBV7-3; J gene: TRBJ2-7; CDR3 DNA: TGTGCCAGCAGCTCCAGGGGGACCTACGAGCAGTACTTC; CDR3 protein: CASSSRGTYEQYF
clone size: .; D gene: TRBD2; V gene: TRBV7-9; J gene: TRBJ2-7; CDR3 DNA: TGTGCCAGCTCATCACGGGCGGGAGTGACTTACGAGCAGTACTTC; CDR3 protein: CASSSRAGVTYEQYF
clone size: once; D gene: TRBD2; V gene: TRBV11-3; J gene: TRBJ2-4; CDR3 DNA: TGTGCCAGCAGCTTAATTGGAGGTAGCGGGAGACTCAAAAACATTCAGTACTTC; CDR3 protein: CASSLIGGSGRLKNIQYF
clone size: .; D gene: .; V gene: TRBV2; J gene: TRBJ1-6; CDR3 DNA: TGTGCCAGCAAGGCGGGGGGCATGGATAGGTGGTCCTATAATTCACCCCTCCACTTT; CDR3 protein: CASKAGGMDRWSYNSPLHF
clone size: .; D gene: TRBD2; V gene: TRBV7-6; J gene: TRBJ2-7; CDR3 DNA: TGTGCCAGCAGCTTAGGCCATTCGGGGGGGCAGAACTCCTACGAGCAGTACTTC; CDR3 protein: CASSLGHSGGQNSYEQYF
clone size: few; D gene: .; V gene: TRBV14; J gene: TRBJ2-7; CDR3 DNA: TGTGCCAGCAGCCAAACTGGGGGGTCCTCCTACGAGCAGTACTTC; CDR3 protein: CASSQTGGSSYEQYF
clone size: few; D gene: .; V gene: TRBV29-1; J gene: TRBJ1-1; CDR3 DNA: TGCAGCGTTCCCGGGGGGATCGCTGAAGCTTTCTTT; CDR3 protein: CSVPGGIAEAFF
clone size: .; D gene: .; V gene: TRBV5-1; J gene: TRBJ1-3; CDR3 DNA: TGCGCCAGCAGCTTGGGGACAGTCTCTGGAAACACCATATATTTT; CDR3 protein: CASSLGTVSGNTIYF
clone size: .; D gene: .; V gene: TRBV12-5; J gene: TRBJ1-1; CDR3 DNA: TGTGCTAGTGGTTTGTTTCTGCGGAAATCTGAAGCTTTCTTT; CDR3 protein: CASGLFLRKSEAFF
clone size: .; D gene: .; V gene: TRBV6-5; J gene: TRBJ1-1; CDR3 DNA: TGTGCCAGCAGTTACGCGGGACGGAACACTGAAGCTTTCTTT; CDR3 protein: CASSYAGRNTEAFF
clone size: .; D gene: TRBD1; V gene: TRBV19; J gene: TRBJ1-2; CDR3 DNA: TGTGCCAGTAGTCGAACAGGGGACTGGGGCTACACCTTC; CDR3 protein: CASSRTGDWGYTF
clone size: .; D gene: .; V gene: TRBV4-2; J gene: TRBJ2-7; CDR3 DNA: TGTGCCAGCAGCCAAGATCTCGAGCGAGAACCCACCTACGAGCAGTACTTC; CDR3 protein: CASSQDLEREPTYEQYF
clone size: .; D gene: .; V gene: TRBV4-1; J gene: TRBJ2-7; CDR3 DNA: TGCGCCAGCAGCCCCTTCCCGCAGGCCCCGGCCCGCTCCTACGAGCAGTACTTC; CDR3 protein: CASSPFPQAPARSYEQYF
clone size: .; D gene: .; V gene: TRBV11-2; J gene: TRBJ1-1; CDR3 DNA: TGTGCCAGCAGCACCGGGACACCACGGGAAGCTTTCTTT; CDR3 protein: CASSTGTPREAFF
clone size: .; D gene: TRBD1; V gene: TRBV15; J gene: TRBJ2-6; CDR3 DNA: TGTGCCACCAGCACAGGGGGCACTGGGGCCAACGTCCTGACTTTC; CDR3 protein: CATSTGGTGANVLTF
clone size: few; D gene: TRBD1; V gene: TRBV29-1; J gene: TRBJ2-1; CDR3 DNA: TGCAGCGTTGATCGGGGATGGGGACAGGGGGCCTTCAGTTCCTACAATGAGCAGTTCTTC; CDR3 protein: CSVDRGWGQGAFSSYNEQFF
clone size: .; D gene: TRBD1; V gene: TRBV7-9; J gene: TRBJ1-4; CDR3 DNA: TGTGCCAGCAGCTTAGGAGACAGGGGCGGCGCAACTAATGAAAAACTGTTTTTT; CDR3 protein: CASSLGDRGGATNEKLFF
clone size: .; D gene: TRBD2; V gene: TRBV7-2; J gene: TRBJ2-1; CDR3 DNA: TGTGCCAGCAGCTTAGCGGCTAGCGGGAGTTTCAATGAGCAGTTCTTC; CDR3 protein: CASSLAASGSFNEQFF
clone size: once; D gene: .; V gene: TRBV21-1; J gene: TRBJ2-7; CDR3 DNA: TGTGCCAGCAGCAAAGATCGGGTCTCCTACGAGCAGTACTTC; CDR3 protein: CASSKDRVSYEQYF
clone size: once; D gene: .; V gene: TRBV9; J gene: TRBJ2-3; CDR3 DNA: TGTGCCAGCAGCGTACGGGTGTTGGTCGACAGCACAGATACGCAGTATTTT; CDR3 protein: CASSVRVLVDSTDTQYF
clone size: few; D gene: TRBD2; V gene: TRBV19; J gene: TRBJ2-1; CDR3 DNA: TGTGCCAGTAGTGATCCGGGACTAGCGTCCAATGAGCAGTTCTTC; CDR3 protein: CASSDPGLASNEQFF
clone size: .; D gene: .; V gene: TRBV5-4; J gene: TRBJ1-5; CDR3 DNA: TGTGCCAGCAGCTCCGGAGGGACCGTCAATCAGCCCCAGCATTTT; CDR3 protein: CASSSGGTVNQPQHF
clone size: .; D gene: TRBD2; V gene: TRBV29-1; J gene: TRBJ2-3; CDR3 DNA: TGCAGCGTTCCGGGACTAGCGGGGGGAGGGACAGATACGCAGTATTTT; CDR3 protein: CSVPGLAGGGTDTQYF
clone size: .; D gene: .; V gene: TRBV6-1; J gene: TRBJ2-5; CDR3 DNA: TGTGCCGGGAGGGGCCGGGGGCAAGGGACCCAGTACTTC; CDR3 protein: CAGRGRGQGTQYF
clone size: few; D gene: .; V gene: TRBV6-1; J gene: TRBJ1-2; CDR3 DNA: TGTGCCAGCAGTGAGGGGGCATTAGGTGGCTACACCTTC; CDR3 protein: CASSEGALGGYTF
clone size: once; D gene: TRBD1; V gene: TRBV10-3; J gene: TRBJ2-7; CDR3 DNA: TGTGCCATCAGTGCTTCCGGGACAGGGGTCGGCGAGCAGTACTTC; CDR3 protein: CAISASGTGVGEQYF
clone size: .; D gene: .; V gene: TRBV10-3; J gene: TRBJ2-3; CDR3 DNA: TGTGCCATCAGGAGCGGGAGCACAGATACGCAGTATTTT; CDR3 protein: CAIRSGSTDTQYF
clone size: .; D gene: TRBD1; V gene: TRBV2; J gene: TRBJ1-2; CDR3 DNA: TGTGCCAGCAGTGTTGACAGGGGAGATTATGGCTACACCTTC; CDR3 protein: CASSVDRGDYGYTF
clone size: .; D gene: TRBD1; V gene: TRBV5-1; J gene: TRBJ2-7; CDR3 DNA: TGCGCCAGCAGTTCGGGACAGGGGGCCTACTCCGAGCAGTACTTC; CDR3 protein: CASSSGQGAYSEQYF
clone size: .; D gene: TRBD2; V gene: TRBV4-3; J gene: TRBJ2-1; CDR3 DNA: TGCGCCAGCAGCCAAGCCCTGGTTCAACGGGAGGTTTACAATGAGCAGTTCTTC; CDR3 protein: CASSQALVQREVYNEQFF
clone size: .; D gene: .; V gene: TRBV29-1; J gene: TRBJ2-7; CDR3 DNA: TGCAGCGTTGAAGGAGACTACGAGCAGTACTTC; CDR3 protein: CSVEGDYEQYF
clone size: .; D gene: .; V gene: TRBV9; J gene: TRBJ1-1; CDR3 DNA: TGTGCCAGCAGCAGGCCCGGGGGTGCTGAAGCTTTCTTT; CDR3 protein: CASSRPGGAEAFF
clone size: .; D gene: TRBD1; V gene: TRBV29-1; J gene: TRBJ1-1; CDR3 DNA: TGCAGCGTCGAAGACAGGGGCACTGAAGCTTTCTTT; CDR3 protein: CSVEDRGTEAFF